This T cell receptor beta chain is drawn from a study of blood T cell repertoires in COVID-19. As for the study in general: Samples taken during acute and convalescent COVID-19 were collected in the United States, Italy and Spain. T cells, B-cell-depleted T cells, or PBMCs provided the cDNA or gDNA that served as material.

Under the authors' procedure: Reference gene primer amplification yielded estimated nucleated cell counts. Sequenced by immunoSEQ multiplex PCR; TCRdb stores in-frame clones only, minus some. V, J and clone size derive from that table, while D and trimming were established from the DNA sequence. The sample shows tens of thousands of clones, approximately 85% of them seen only once. The germline gives CDR1 SGHTA, CDR2 FQGTGA. Between the trimmed V and J ends, which lost 0 bases and 2 bases, there was a span of 11 bases. The CDR3 is 17 amino acids. The chain joins TRBV7-3 to TRBJ1-6, with D possibly matching TRBD1 (5 bases). What was sequenced was peripheral blood. This TCR derives from a man older than 75 with acute or convalescent COVID-19. DNA for the CDR3: TGTGCCAGCAGCTTAACGGGAGGGGACGCCTATAATTCACCCCTCCACTTT. Residues: CASSLTGGDAYNSPLHF. The full variable domain, its missing parts supplied by reference TRBV7-3 and TRBJ1-6, is GAGVSQTPSNKVTEKGKYVELRCDPISGHTALYWYRQSLGQGPEFLIYFQGTGAADDSGLPNDRFFAVRPEGSVSTLKIQRTERGDSAVYLCASSLTGGDAYNSPLHFGNGTRLTVT.